This T cell receptor (beta chain) appears in the sequencing data of a study of shared clonotypes between healthy human individuals. General observations from the study: Donors were few, which limited the genetic and exposure-history diversity represented.

Germline V gene data show CDR1 as SQVTM and CDR2 as ANQGSEA. Between the trimmed V and J ends, which lost 2 bases and 2 bases, there was a span of 20 bases. The CDR3 totals 17 residues. Turning to this clone: Its antigen is as yet unknown.

TCRdb's copy holds only in-frame clones and misses some; the assay was immunoSEQ multiplex PCR. Of around 1.9 million clones listed, 90% to 95% are singletons. The naive CD8 population came from CD45RO-negative cells selected for CCR7, without terminally differentiated effector memory CD45RA+ cells. Sequencing was carried out using naive CD8+ T cells from PBMCs. The receptor was derived from a man aged 18 to 29 in good health. Some clones in this sample may be carry-over from other donors' samples. The chain has TRBV29-1 and TRBJ2-3; tentative D call: TRBD2 (5 bases). CDR3 coding DNA: TGCAGCGTTGAACCCCCTGCGGGCCATGTAGTCACAGATACGCAGTATTTT. Translated: CSVEPPAGHVVTDTQYF.